This paragraph covers one TCR beta chain sequence. The data are from a study of blood T cell repertoires in COVID-19. Whole-study context: The United States, Italy and Spain supplied acute and convalescent COVID-19 samples. PBMCs, B-cell-depleted T cells, or T cells were the source of the cDNA or gDNA that made up the material.

Germline V gene data show CDR1 as SNHLY and CDR2 as FYNNEI. V dropped 4 bases and J dropped 0 bases, with 10 bases sitting between them. CDR3 length: 15 amino acids. In the original workflow: The authors estimated nucleated cell counts from reference gene primer amplification. Clones were read by immunoSEQ multiplex PCR, and TCRdb kept only the in-frame ones, dropping some. V and J calls and clone size are those listed in that table; D and trimming were worked out from the DNA. The profile shows 150,000 to 200,000 clones, 60% to 85% of them singletons. The specimen sequenced was peripheral blood. The chain combines TRBV2 with TRBJ2-1; tentatively, D is TRBD1 (6 bases). This TCR was recovered from a man in his 60s with acute or convalescent COVID-19. The CDR3 region is CASSGQDNSYNEQFF. The CDR3 nucleotides read TGTGCCAGCAGTGGACAGGATAACTCCTACAATGAGCAGTTCTTC.